This paragraph reports one TCR beta chain. The V gene's germline CDR1 is SGHRS and CDR2 YFSETQ. CDR3 length equals 14 residues. The data are from a study of monozygotic twins with inflammatory bowel disease. TCRdb re-called the 5' RACE reads, yielding one record per CDR3 amino acid sequence without DNA. The sample table sets out over 150,000 distinct CDR3 sequences. Blood samples, whole and unsorted for T cells, yielded the isolated total RNA. This TCR derives from a human donor with ulcerative colitis or Crohn's disease, or a healthy co-twin of an affected twin (not recorded which). This chain connects TRBV5-1 to TRBJ2-1; TCRdb's D call of TRBD1 is untestable without DNA. Sequencing input: blood. CDR3 amino acids: CASSSRPTGGVWFF.